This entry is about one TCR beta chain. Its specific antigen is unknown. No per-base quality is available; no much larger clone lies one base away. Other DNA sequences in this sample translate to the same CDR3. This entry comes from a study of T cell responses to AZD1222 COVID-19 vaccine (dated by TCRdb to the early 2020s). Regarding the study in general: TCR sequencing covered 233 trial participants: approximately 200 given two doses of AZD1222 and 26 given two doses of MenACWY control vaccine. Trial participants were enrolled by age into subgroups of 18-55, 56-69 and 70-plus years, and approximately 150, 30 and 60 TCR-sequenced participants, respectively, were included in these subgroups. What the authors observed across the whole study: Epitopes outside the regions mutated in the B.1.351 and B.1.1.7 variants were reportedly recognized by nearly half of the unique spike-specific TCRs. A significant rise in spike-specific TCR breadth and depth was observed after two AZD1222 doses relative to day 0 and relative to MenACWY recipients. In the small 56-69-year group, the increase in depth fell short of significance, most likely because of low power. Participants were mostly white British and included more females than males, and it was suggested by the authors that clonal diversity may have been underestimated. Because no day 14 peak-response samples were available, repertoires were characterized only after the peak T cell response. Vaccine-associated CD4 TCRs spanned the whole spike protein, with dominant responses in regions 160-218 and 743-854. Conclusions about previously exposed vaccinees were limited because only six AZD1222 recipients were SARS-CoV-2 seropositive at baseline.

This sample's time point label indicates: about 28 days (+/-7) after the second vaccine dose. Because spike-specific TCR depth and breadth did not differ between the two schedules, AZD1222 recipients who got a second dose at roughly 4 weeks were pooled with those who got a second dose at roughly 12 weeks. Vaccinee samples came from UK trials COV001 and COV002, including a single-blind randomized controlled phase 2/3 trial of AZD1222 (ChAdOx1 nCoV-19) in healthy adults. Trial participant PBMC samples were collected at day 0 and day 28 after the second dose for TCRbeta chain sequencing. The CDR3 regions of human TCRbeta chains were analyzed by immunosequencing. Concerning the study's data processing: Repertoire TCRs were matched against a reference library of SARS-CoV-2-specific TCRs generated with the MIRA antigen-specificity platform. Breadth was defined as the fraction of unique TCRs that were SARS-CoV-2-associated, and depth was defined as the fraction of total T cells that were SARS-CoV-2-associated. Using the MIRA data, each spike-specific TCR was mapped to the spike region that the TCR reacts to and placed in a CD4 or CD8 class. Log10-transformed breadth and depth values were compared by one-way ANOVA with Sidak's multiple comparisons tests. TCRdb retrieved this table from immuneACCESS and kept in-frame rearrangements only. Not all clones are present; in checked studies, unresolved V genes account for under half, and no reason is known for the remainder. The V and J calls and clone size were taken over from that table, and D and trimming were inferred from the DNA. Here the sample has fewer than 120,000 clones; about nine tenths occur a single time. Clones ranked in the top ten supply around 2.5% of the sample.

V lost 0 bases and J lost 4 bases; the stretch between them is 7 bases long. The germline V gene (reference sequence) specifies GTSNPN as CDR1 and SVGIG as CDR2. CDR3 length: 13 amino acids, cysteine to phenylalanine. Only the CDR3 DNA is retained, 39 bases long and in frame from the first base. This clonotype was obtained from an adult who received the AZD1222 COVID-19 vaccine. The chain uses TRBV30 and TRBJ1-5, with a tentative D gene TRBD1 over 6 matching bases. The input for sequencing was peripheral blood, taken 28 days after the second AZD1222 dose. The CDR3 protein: CAWSVQGNQPQHF. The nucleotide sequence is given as TGTGCCTGGAGTGTCCAGGGGAATCAGCCCCAGCATTTT.